These T cell receptor beta chains were read from a single sample in a study of T cell repertoires in cytomegalovirus infection. What these receptors recognize is not known. Each CDR3 protein gets one entry after TCRdb re-called the reads with MiXCR. The top ten clones hold roughly 18% of a sample with 680,000 or so distinct CDR3 sequences, around a third of them seen once. Source: cultured PBMCs, taken from culture after CMV antigen stimulation. The receptors shown here come from a human donor in good health (CMV status not recorded). Some clones in this sample may be carry-over from other donors' samples. The CDR3 runs from the conserved cysteine through the conserved F or W. The order of the fields is CDR3 length, D gene, V gene, J gene, clone size, CDR3 protein, CDR3 DNA. D genes are given only for firm matches. Size tells how often a clone was seen (once, few, many) or the class of an expanded clone, and some rows leave it out.

16	.	TRBV28	TRBJ2-2	.	CASSLRQGGYTGELFF	TGTGCCAGCAGTTTACGGCAGGGGGGGTACACCGGGGAGCTGTTTTTT
15	TRBD1	TRBV20-1	TRBJ2-5	few	CSARDGTAIQETQYF	TGCAGTGCTAGAGATGGGACAGCCATCCAAGAGACCCAGTACTTC
18	.	TRBV19	TRBJ1-1	few	CASTPIGQGYNPHTEAFF	TGTGCCAGTACCCCAATCGGCCAGGGGTATAACCCCCACACTGAAGCTTTCTTT
14	TRBD1	TRBV2	TRBJ1-1	.	CASSAETGMAEAFF	TGTGCCAGCAGTGCGGAGACAGGGATGGCTGAAGCTTTCTTT
13	.	TRBV12-3/TRBV12-4	TRBJ2-2	few	CASSQQNTGELFF	TGTGCCAGCAGTCAACAGAACACCGGGGAGCTGTTTTTT
16	.	TRBV12-3/TRBV12-4	TRBJ2-7	.	CASSHLGTTGVYEQYF	TGTGCCAGCAGTCACTTGGGTACAACGGGCGTCTACGAGCAGTACTTC
15	.	TRBV12-3/TRBV12-4	TRBJ2-1	.	CASSNRDLNYNEQFF	TGTGCCAGCAGTAACCGGGACTTAAACTACAATGAGCAGTTCTTC
13	.	TRBV6-8	TRBJ2-2	few	CASSYPGTGELFF	TGTGCCAGCAGTTACCCGGGTACCGGGGAGCTGTTTTTT
17	.	TRBV7-2	TRBJ1-5	few	CASSLGTAPYSNQPQHF	TGTGCCAGCAGCTTAGGGACAGCTCCCTATAGCAATCAGCCCCAGCATTTT
14	.	TRBV2	TRBJ1-1	.	CASVTGFVNTEAFF	TGTGCCAGCGTGACAGGCTTTGTGAACACTGAAGCTTTCTTT
16	TRBD1	TRBV4-1	TRBJ2-1	.	CASSLIAGTDYNEQFF	TGCGCCAGCAGCCTAATCGCCGGGACAGACTACAATGAGCAGTTCTTC
15	TRBD1	TRBV28	TRBJ1-4	.	CVSSQGGQVDEKLFF	TGTGTCAGCAGCCAGGGGGGGCAAGTGGATGAAAAACTGTTTTTT
13	.	TRBV11-2	TRBJ2-1	.	CASSLEVGVEQFF	TGTGCCAGCAGCTTAGAGGTGGGCGTTGAGCAGTTCTTC
15	.	TRBV6-1	TRBJ2-5	few	CASSETRALQETQYF	TGTGCCAGCAGTGAAACCCGGGCCCTCCAAGAGACCCAGTACTTC
20	TRBD1	TRBV7-9	TRBJ2-6	few	CASSLHRGQGAFDGANVLTF	TGTGCCAGCAGCCTCCACCGGGGACAGGGAGCTTTTGACGGGGCCAACGTCCTGACTTTC
12	.	TRBV7-9	TRBJ1-1	few	CASSLGGHQAFF	TGTGCCAGCAGCTTAGGGGGACACCAAGCTTTCTTT
17	.	TRBV19	TRBJ1-1	few	CASTPLLRGRRGTEAFF	TGTGCCAGTACCCCCCTCCTTCGGGGACGTCGGGGGACTGAAGCTTTCTTT
13	.	TRBV11-3	TRBJ1-1	few	CASSLFWDTEAFF	TGTGCCAGCAGCTTATTCTGGGACACTGAAGCTTTCTTT
18	.	TRBV10-2	TRBJ2-2	few	CASRQGASGFRYTGELFF	TGCGCCAGCAGGCAGGGGGCTAGCGGGTTCCGATACACCGGGGAGCTGTTTTTT
15	.	TRBV7-8	TRBJ1-6	.	CASSLRRQRNSPLHF	TGTGCCAGCAGCTTACGGAGACAGAGAAATTCACCCCTCCACTTT
13	.	TRBV5-6	TRBJ2-2	.	CASSFRAGGELFF	TGTGCCAGCAGCTTCAGGGCTGGTGGGGAGCTGTTTTTT
16	.	TRBV4-3	TRBJ2-2	.	CASSQESAREHGELFF	TGCGCCAGCAGCCAAGAATCAGCCCGGGAGCACGGGGAGCTGTTTTTT
14	.	TRBV24-1	TRBJ2-2	.	CATCPVSGRGELFF	TGTGCCACCTGCCCCGTTTCGGGACGCGGGGAGCTGTTTTTT
14	.	TRBV5-5	TRBJ1-5	.	CASSDRSFNQPQHF	TGTGCCAGCAGCGATCGCTCATTTAATCAGCCCCAGCATTTT
18	.	TRBV7-9	TRBJ2-6	few	CASSLKAGPFSGANVLTF	TGTGCCAGCAGCTTAAAGGCGGGACCTTTCTCTGGGGCCAACGTCCTGACTTTC
16	.	TRBV4-1	TRBJ2-3	.	CASSQGGPISTDTQYF	TGCGCCAGCAGCCAAGGAGGACCCATCAGCACAGATACGCAGTATTTT
14	.	TRBV28	TRBJ2-3	.	CASSLLGGMDTQYF	TGTGCCAGCAGTTTATTGGGTGGAATGGATACGCAGTATTTT
17	TRBD1	TRBV6-1	TRBJ2-1	many	CASSEAPRDRGRRGQFF	TGTGCCAGCAGTGAAGCGCCGCGGGACAGGGGGCGTAGGGGGCAGTTCTTC
16	TRBD1	TRBV6-2/TRBV6-3	TRBJ2-2	few	CASSYSDRGGTGELFF	TGTGCCAGCAGTTACTCGGACAGGGGGGGCACCGGGGAGCTGTTTTTT
16	.	TRBV7-9	TRBJ1-2	few	CASRSTTGSANYGYTF	TGTGCCAGCAGATCAACTACAGGGAGCGCTAACTATGGCTACACCTTC